The entry that follows covers one T cell receptor (beta chain) sequence. Prior autoimmune disease or systemic immunosuppression barred patients. The data were obtained in a study of OX40 agonist ivuxolimab in advanced cancers. Across the study: Males comprised 82.7% of the group, whose mean age was approximately 61 years (range roughly 20 to 90).

J gave up 1 base and V 4 bases, and 14 bases lay outside the gene matches. The germline CDR1 and CDR2 sequences are LNHNV and YYDKDF (reference sequence). This CDR3 comprises 19 residues. The table came from immunoSEQ multiplex PCR; TCRdb's copy has only in-frame clones and leaves some out. The table shows roughly 79,000 clones, with around 93% occurring only once. The chain has TRBV15 and TRBJ2-3, with 10 bases aligning to TRBD1. Sample: CD4+ or CD8+ T cells sorted from blood, taken in a trial of the OX40 agonist ivuxolimab. This TCR was recovered from an adult with an advanced solid tumor such as melanoma, head and neck, liver or kidney cancer. The CDR3 DNA reads as TGTGCCACCAGCATCCACGGGACAGGGGTCGTTGTAGGCACAGATACGCAGTATTTT. Translating gives CATSIHGTGVVVGTDTQYF.